This TCR beta chain was sequenced for a study of T cells in Graves' hyperthyroidism and ophthalmopathy. This clonotype has a count of ten or more. The investigators amplified TCR beta CDR3 regions from RNA transcripts. TCR CDR3 underwent first-round RT-PCR with the HTBI primer set. TCRdb called the multiplex PCR reads again in MiXCR, with one record for every CDR3 protein. The sample records around 500,000 distinct CDR3 sequences, about 22% being singletons. The sample was blood. The sequence derives from a woman aged 70-85 years with Graves' ophthalmopathy.

CDR3 residues: CASSPVVSFSRDIQYF. CDR3 nucleotides: TGTGCCAGCAGTCCCGTTGTATCCTTCAGCCGGGACATTCAGTACTTC. The rearrangement joins TRBV28 to TRBJ2-4; D is unresolved. Germline loops: CDR1 MDHEN, CDR2 SYDVKM. This CDR3 has 16 amino acids. V was trimmed by 5 bases and J by 8 bases, leaving 22 bases between them.